Presented here are 2 T cell receptor beta chains from one specimen sequenced in a study of T cells in Graves' hyperthyroidism and ophthalmopathy. The investigators amplified TCR beta CDR3 regions from RNA transcripts. HTBI primers drove first-round RT-PCR of the TCR CDR3. From the multiplex PCR reads, TCRdb called clonotypes with MiXCR, one entry per CDR3 protein. The sample has hundreds of thousands of distinct CDR3 sequences, 15% to 19% seen once; the top ten hold roughly 8%. Sample: blood. Receptors originate from a woman under 30 with Graves' hyperthyroidism.

This clonotype occurred many times. This chain uses TRBV12-3 or TRBV12-4 with TRBJ2-1, with 7 bases aligning to TRBD2. The CDR3 is made up of 15 amino acids. V shed 7 bases and J 3 bases; nucleotides not matched to a gene: 9. In nucleotides, the CDR3 is TGTGCCAGCACCTTTGGGGGGGAGATCTACAATGAGCAGTTCTTC. As protein: CASTFGGEIYNEQFF.

V and J are TRBV2 and TRBJ2-6, with 8 positions matching TRBD1. CDR1 is SNHLY and CDR2 is FYNNEI in the germline V gene. After removal of 11 bases from V and 1 base from J, the junction contained 10 bases not matched to a gene. The CDR3 sequence is 16 residues long. The CDR3 coding sequence is TGTGCCGTCGGCGCAGGGGGCGATTCTGGGGCCAACGTCCTGACTTTC. This codes for CAVGAGGDSGANVLTF.